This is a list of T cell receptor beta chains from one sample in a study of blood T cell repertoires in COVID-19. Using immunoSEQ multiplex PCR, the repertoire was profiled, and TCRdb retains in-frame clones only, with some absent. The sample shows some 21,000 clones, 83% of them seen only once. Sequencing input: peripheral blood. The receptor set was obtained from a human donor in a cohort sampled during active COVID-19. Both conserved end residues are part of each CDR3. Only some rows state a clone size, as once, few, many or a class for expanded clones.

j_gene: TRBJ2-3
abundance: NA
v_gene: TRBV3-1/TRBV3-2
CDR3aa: CASSQFSDTQYF

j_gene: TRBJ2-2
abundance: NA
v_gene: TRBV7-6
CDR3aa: CASSLERTGWRYTGELFF

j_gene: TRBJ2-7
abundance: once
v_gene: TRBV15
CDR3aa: CATSRDVKGLIF

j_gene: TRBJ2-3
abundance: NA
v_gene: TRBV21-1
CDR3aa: CASSGSRGQKPEDTQYF

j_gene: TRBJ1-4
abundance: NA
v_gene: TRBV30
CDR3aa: CAWSPRVTNEKLFF

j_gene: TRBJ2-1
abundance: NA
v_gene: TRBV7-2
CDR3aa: CASMVDFGSYNEQFF

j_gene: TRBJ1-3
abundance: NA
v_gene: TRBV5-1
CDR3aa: CASRGYGTGLRSGNTIYF

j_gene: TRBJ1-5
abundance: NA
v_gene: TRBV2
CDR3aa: CASSVVSNNQPQHF

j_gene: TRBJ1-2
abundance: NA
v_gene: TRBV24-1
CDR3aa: CATSDSQTGTAQGYTF

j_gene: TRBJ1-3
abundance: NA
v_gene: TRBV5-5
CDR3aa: CASSLAGTAGNTIYF

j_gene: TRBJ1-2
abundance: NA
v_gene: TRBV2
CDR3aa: CASITGGFNYGYTF

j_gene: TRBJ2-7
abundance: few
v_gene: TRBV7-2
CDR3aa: CASSPTGFNEQYF

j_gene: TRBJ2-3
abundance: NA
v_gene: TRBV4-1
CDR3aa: CASGNLAGGQSDTQYF

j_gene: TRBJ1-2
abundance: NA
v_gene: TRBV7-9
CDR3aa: CASSLAAPQGGYGYTF

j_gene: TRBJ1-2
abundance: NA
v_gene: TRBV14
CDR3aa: CASSQAGSHYGYTF

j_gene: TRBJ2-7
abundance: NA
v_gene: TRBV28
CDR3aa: CASTEGRNEQYF

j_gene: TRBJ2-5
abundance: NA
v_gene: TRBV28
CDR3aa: CASGSGLALTETQYF

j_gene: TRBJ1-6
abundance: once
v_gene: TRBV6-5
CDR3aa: CASSTGYNSPLHF

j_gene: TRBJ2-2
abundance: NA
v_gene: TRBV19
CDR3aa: CASTGGGYTGELFF

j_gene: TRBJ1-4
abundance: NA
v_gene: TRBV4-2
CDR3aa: CASSQPGREKLFF

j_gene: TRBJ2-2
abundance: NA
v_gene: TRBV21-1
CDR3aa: CASSKGSGFTGELFF

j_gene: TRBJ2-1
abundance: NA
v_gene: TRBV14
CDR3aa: CASSFGLAVNNEQFF

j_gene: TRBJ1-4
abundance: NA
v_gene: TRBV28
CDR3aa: CAAGLTEGKLFF

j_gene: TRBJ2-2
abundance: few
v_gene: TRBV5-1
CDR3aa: CASSSGSPLGELFF

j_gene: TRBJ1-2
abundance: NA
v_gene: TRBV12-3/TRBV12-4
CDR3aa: CASSSRDRAGYTF

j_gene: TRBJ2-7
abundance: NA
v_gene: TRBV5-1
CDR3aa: CASSTRTGVGYEQYF

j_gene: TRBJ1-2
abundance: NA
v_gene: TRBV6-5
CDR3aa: CASSSQSRRDYGYTF

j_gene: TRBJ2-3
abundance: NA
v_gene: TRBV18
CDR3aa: CASSPTSTDTQYF

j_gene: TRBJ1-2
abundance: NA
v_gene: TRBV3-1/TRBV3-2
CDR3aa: CASSQGERQGYTF

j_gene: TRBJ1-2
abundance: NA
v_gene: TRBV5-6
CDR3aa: CASSLAGQGVQTNYGYTF

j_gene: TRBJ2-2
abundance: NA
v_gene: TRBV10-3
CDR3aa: CAIRGSSNTGELFF

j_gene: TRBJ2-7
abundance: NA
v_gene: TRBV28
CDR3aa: CASSRQVRESDEQYF

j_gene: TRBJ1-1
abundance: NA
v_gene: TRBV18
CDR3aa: CASSPGQVNTEAFF

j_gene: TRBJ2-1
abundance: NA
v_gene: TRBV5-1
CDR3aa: CASSLAPDSYNEQFF

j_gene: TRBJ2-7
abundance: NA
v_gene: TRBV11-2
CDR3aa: CASSSLSGQGAPGYEQYF

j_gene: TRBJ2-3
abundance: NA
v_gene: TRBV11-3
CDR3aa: CATRTGSDTDTQYF

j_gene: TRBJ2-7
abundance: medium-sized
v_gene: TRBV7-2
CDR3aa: CASSLSVNYEQYF

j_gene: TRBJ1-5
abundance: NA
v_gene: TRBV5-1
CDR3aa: CASSSTGDVQPQHF

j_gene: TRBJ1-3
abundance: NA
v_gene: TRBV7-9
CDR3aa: CASSLETHSGNTIYF

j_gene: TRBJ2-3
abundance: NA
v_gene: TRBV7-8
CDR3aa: CASSLGGGTSTTYAQYF

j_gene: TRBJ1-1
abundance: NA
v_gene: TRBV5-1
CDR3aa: CASKTGQMNTEAFF

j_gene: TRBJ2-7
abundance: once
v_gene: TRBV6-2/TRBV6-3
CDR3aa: CASSPTGAYEQYF

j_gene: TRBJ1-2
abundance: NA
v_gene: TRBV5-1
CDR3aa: CASGLGRSYTF

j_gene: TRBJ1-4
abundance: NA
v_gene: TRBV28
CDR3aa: CASSRGGDLREKLFF

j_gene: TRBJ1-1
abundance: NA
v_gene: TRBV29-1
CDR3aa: CSVEVEGNTEAFF

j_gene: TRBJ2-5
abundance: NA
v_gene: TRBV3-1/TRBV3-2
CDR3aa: CASSQVIGLQGGKETQYF

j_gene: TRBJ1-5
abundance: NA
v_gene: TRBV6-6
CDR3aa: CASSYSSGREEPQHF

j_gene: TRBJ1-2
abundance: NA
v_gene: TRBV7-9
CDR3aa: CASSFGDRVSGYTF

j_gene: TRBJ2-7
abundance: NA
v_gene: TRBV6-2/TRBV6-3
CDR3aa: CASSYGGQGAIEQYF

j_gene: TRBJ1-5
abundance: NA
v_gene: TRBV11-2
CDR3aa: CASSSGTGGQPQHF

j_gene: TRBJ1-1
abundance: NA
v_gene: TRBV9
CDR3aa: CASSGGPMNTEAFF

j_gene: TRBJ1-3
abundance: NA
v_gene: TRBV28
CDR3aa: CASRAGNTGNTIYF

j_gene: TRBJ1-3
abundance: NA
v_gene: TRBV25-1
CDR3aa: CASSEFQGAGNTIYF

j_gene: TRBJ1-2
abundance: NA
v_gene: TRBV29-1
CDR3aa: CTTFQGTYGYTF

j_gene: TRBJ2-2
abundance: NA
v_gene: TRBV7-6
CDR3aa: CASTLRGFGTGELFF